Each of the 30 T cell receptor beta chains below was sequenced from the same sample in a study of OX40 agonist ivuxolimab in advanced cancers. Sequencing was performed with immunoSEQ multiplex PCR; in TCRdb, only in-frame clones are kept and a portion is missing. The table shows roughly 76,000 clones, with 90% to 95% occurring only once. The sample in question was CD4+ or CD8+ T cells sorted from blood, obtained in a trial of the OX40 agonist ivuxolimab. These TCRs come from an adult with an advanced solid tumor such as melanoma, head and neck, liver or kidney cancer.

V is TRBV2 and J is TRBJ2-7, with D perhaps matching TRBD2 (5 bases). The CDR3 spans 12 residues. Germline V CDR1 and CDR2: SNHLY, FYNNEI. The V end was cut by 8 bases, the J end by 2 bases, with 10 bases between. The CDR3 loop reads CASVALAYEQYF. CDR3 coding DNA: TGTGCCAGCGTAGCGCTCGCCTACGAGCAGTACTTC.

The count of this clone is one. The CDR3 is CASSFFRVTYNEQFF. The DNA for the CDR3 is TGTGCCAGCAGTTTCTTTAGGGTGACCTACAATGAGCAGTTCTTC. The V call is TRBV27, the J call TRBJ2-1, with D uncertain. CDR1 and CDR2 from the germline V gene are MNHEY and SMNVEV (reference sequence). V lost 3 bases, J lost 2 bases, and 11 bases lay in between. The CDR3 has 15 residues.

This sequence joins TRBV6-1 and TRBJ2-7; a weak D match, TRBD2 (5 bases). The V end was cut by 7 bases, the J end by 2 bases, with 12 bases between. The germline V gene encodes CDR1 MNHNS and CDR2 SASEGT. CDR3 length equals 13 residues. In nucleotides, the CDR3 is TGTGCCAGCATGTTGGAGGCAGCCTACGAGCAGTACTTC. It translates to CASMLEAAYEQYF.

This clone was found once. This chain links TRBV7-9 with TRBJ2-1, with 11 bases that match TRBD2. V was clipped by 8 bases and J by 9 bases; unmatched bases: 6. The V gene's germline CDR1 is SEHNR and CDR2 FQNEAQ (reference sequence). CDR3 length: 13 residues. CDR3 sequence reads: CASELAGGGEQFF. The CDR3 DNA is TGTGCCAGCGAGCTAGCGGGAGGTGGTGAGCAGTTCTTC.

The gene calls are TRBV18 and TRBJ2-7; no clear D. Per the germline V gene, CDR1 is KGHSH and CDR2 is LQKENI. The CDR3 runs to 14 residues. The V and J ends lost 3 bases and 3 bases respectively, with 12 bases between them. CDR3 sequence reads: CASSPDGSGYEQYF. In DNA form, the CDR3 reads TGTGCCAGCTCACCCGACGGATCTGGCTACGAGCAGTACTTC.

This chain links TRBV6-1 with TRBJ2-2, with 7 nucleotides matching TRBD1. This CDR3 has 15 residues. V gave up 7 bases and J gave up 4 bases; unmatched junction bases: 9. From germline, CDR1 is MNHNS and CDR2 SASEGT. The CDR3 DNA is TGTGCCAGCAAGATTTTGCAGGGGGTCACCGGGGAGCTGTTTTTT. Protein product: CASKILQGVTGELFF.

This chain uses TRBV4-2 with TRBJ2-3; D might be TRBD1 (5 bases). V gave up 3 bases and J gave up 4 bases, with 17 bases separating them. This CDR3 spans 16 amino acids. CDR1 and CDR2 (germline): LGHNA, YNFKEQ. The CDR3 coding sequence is TGTGCCAGCAGCCATACAAGGGGCTTTCAGTCAGATACGCAGTATTTT. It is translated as CASSHTRGFQSDTQYF.

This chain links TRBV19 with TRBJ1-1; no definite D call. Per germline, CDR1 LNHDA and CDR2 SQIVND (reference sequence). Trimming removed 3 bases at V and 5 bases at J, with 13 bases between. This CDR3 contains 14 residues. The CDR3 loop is CASSIGQFGTEAFF. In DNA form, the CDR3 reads TGTGCCAGTAGTATTGGGCAGTTCGGAACTGAAGCTTTCTTT.

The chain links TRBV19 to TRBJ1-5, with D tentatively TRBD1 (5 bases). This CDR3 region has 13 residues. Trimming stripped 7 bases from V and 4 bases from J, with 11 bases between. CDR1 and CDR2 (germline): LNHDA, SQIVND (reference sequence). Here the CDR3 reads CASTQRGNQPQHF. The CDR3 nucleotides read TGTGCCAGTACCCAACGGGGGAATCAGCCCCAGCATTTT. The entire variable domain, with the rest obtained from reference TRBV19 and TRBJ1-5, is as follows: DGGITQSPKYLFRKEGQNVTLSCEQNLNHDAMYWYRQDPGQGLRLIYYSQIVNDFQKGDIAEGYSVSREKKESFPLTVTSAQKNPTAFYLCASTQRGNQPQHFGDGTRLSIL.

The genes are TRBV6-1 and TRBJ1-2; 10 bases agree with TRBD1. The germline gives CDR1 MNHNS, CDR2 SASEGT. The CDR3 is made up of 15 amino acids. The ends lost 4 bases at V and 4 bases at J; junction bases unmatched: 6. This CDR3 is CASSARTGGIYGYTF. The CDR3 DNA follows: TGTGCCAGCAGTGCCAGGACAGGGGGAATCTATGGCTACACCTTC.

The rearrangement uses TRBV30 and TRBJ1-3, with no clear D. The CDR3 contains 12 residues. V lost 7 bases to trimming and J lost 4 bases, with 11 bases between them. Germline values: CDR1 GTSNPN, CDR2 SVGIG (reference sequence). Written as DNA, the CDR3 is TGTGCCTCGGTTCCATCGGGAAACACCATATATTTT. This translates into CASVPSGNTIYF.

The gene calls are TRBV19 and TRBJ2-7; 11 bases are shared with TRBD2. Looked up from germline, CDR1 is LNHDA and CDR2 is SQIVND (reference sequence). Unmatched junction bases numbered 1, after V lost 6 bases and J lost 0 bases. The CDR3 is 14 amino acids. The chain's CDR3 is CASSTSGSSYEQYF. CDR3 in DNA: TGTGCCAGTAGCACTAGCGGGAGCTCCTACGAGCAGTACTTC.

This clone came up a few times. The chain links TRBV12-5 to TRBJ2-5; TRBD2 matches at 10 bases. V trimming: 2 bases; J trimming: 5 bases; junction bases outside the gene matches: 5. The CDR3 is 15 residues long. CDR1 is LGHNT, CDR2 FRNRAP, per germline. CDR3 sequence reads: CASGLPSGSGETQYF. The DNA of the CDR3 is TGTGCTAGTGGTTTGCCTAGCGGGAGCGGTGAGACCCAGTACTTC.

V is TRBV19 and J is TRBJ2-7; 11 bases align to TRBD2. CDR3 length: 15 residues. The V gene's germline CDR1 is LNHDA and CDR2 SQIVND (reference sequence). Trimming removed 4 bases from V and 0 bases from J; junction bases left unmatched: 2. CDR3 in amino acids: CASSTGTSGSYEQYF. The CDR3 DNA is TGTGCCAGTAGTACCGGGACTAGCGGCTCCTACGAGCAGTACTTC.

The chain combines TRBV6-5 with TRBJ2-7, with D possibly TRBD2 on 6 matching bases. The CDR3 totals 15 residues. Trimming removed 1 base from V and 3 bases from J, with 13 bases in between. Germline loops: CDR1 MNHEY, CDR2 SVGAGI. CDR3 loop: CASSYYVGGNYEQYF. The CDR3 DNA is TGTGCCAGCAGTTACTATGTGGGAGGCAACTACGAGCAGTACTTC.

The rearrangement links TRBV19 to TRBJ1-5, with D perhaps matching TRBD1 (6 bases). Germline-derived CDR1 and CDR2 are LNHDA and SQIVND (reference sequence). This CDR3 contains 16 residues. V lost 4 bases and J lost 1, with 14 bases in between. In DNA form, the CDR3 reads TGTGCCAGTAGTAGGACAACAGGGAACAGCAATCAGCCCCAGCATTTT. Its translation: CASSRTTGNSNQPQHF.

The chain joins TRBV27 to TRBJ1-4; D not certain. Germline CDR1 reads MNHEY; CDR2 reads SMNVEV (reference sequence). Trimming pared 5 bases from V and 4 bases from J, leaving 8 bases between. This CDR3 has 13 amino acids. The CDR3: CASSMRVNEKLFF. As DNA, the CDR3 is TGTGCCAGCAGTATGAGGGTTAATGAAAAACTGTTTTTT.

The CDR3 coding sequence is TGTGCCATCAGTGAGTCGAGGGACAGGACGAACACCGGGGAGCTGTTTTTT. Translated, it gives CAISESRDRTNTGELFF. This chain joins TRBV10-3 and TRBJ2-2; 8 bases are shared with TRBD1. V was clipped by 0 bases and J by 0 bases; unmatched bases: 3. CDR3 length equals 17 residues. The germline gives CDR1 ENHRY, CDR2 SYGVKD.

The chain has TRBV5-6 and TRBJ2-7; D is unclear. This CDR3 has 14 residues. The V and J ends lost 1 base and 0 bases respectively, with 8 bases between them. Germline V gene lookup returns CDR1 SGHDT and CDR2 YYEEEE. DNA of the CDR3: TGTGCCAGCAGCTTGACCGGCTACTCCTACGAGCAGTACTTC. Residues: CASSLTGYSYEQYF.

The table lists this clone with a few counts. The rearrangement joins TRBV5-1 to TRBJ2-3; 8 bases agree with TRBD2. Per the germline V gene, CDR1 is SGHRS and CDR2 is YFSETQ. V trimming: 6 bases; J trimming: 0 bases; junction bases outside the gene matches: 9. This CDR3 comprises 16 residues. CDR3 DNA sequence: TGCGCCAGCAAACAACTAGCGGCCTCTAGCACAGATACGCAGTATTTT. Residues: CASKQLAASSTDTQYF.

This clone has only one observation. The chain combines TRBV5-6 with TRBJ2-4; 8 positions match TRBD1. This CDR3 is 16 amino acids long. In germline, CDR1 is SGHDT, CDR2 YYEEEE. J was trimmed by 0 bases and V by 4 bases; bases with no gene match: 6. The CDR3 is CASSRGTGLAKNIQYF. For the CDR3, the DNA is TGTGCCAGCAGCCGAGGGACAGGACTAGCCAAAAACATTCAGTACTTC.

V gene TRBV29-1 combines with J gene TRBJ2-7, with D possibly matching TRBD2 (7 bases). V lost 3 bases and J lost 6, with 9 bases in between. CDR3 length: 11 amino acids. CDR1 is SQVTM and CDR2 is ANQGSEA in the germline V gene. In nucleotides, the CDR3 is TGCAGCGTTGAGGGGGGGGCCGAGCAGTACTTC. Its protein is CSVEGGAEQYF.

CDR3 region: CAWMQGDTEAFF. In DNA, the CDR3 is TGTGCCTGGATGCAGGGAGACACTGAAGCTTTCTTT. The rearrangement links TRBV30 to TRBJ1-1; possible D gene TRBD1, 5 bases. Germline CDR1 GTSNPN, CDR2 SVGIG (reference sequence). The CDR3 consists of 12 residues. The germline V and J ends were trimmed by 4 bases and 3 bases, with 9 bases remaining between them.

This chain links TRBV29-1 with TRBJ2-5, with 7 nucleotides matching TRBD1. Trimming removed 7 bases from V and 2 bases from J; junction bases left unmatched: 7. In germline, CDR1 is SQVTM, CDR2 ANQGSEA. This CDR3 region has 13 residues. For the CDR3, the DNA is TGCAGCGCCTTTGGACAGGCTCAAGAGACCCAGTACTTC. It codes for CSAFGQAQETQYF.

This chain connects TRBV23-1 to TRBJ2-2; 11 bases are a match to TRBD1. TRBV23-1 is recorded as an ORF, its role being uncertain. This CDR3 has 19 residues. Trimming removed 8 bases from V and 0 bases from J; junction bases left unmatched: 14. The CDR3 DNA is TGCGCCAGCTCAACGCCGGGACAGGGGGTGTCCTCGAACACCGGGGAGCTGTTTTTT. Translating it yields CASSTPGQGVSSNTGELFF.

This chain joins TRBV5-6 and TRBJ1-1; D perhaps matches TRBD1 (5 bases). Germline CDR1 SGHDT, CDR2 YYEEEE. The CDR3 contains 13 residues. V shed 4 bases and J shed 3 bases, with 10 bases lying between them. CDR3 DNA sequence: TGTGCCAGCAGCCGTGGGGGGGACACTGAAGCTTTCTTT. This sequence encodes CASSRGGDTEAFF.

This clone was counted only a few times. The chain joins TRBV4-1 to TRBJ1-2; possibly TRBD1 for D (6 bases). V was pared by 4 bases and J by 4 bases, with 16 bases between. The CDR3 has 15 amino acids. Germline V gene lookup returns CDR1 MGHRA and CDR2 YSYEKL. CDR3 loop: CASSRDLDSSYGYTF. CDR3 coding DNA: TGCGCCAGCAGCCGAGACTTGGACAGTTCCTATGGCTACACCTTC.

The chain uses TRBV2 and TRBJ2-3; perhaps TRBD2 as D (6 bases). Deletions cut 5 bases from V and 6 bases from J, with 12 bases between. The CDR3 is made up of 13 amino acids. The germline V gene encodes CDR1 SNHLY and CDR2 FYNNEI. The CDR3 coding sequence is TGTGCCAGCAGTTGGGCGGGAACGGATACGCAGTATTTT. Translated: CASSWAGTDTQYF.

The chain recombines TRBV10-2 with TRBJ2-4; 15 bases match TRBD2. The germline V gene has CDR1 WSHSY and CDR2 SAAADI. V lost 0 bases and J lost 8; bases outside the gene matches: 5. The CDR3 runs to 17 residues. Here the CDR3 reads CASSESGTSGRRDIQYF. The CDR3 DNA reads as TGCGCCAGCAGTGAGTCAGGGACTAGCGGGAGGCGGGACATTCAGTACTTC.

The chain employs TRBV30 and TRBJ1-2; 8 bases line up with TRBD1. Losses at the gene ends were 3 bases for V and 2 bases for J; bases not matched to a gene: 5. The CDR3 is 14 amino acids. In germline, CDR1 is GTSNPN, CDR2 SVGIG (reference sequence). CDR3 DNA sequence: TGTGCCTGGAGGGAGACAGGGGTAAACTATGGCTACACCTTC. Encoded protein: CAWRETGVNYGYTF.